The following is a TCR beta chain sequence with its context. Its specificity is unknown. These data belong to a study of vaccination effects on CD4 cells after COVID-19. About the study: ViraFEST assay sequencing came after antigen-specific CD4+ T cells were expanded with viral peptide pools. Post-vaccine sampling took place a median of 72 days after the second dose. Study-wide points: Researchers report that only 1 of 255 vaccine-induced clones in healthy vaccinees cross-reacted with common cold coronaviruses.

The CDR3 is made up of 16 amino acids. The ends were cut back, 0 bases at V and 3 bases at J, with 14 bases in the middle. Germline lookup yields CDR1 LGHNA and CDR2 YNFKEQ. The authors isolated CD4+ T cells after about 10 days of culture. Either the BNT162b2 or mRNA-1273 vaccine was given to participants in two doses. The method was immunoSEQ multiplex PCR; TCRdb's version includes in-frame clones alone and lacks a portion of them. Among around 66,000 clones listed, 70% to 85% were seen once. The sequence derives from a human donor who received a COVID-19 vaccine. V usage is TRBV4-2 and J usage is TRBJ1-2; a possible D gene is TRBD1 (5 bases). The specimen comprised CD4+ T cells from PBMCs cultured without peptide, sampled after COVID-19 vaccination. The CDR3 sequence: CASSQESTQAYYGYTF. The CDR3 DNA is TGTGCCAGCAGCCAAGAGTCCACACAGGCATACTATGGCTACACCTTC.